The source of this T cell receptor beta chain is a study of T cell responses to AZD1222 COVID-19 vaccine. The V segment lost 4 bases and the J segment 5 bases; nucleotides outside the gene matches: 5. CDR1 is MNHEY and CDR2 is SMNVEV in the germline V gene (reference sequence). The CDR3 is 15 amino acids. Study outcomes and limitations: Spike as a whole was targeted by vaccine-associated CD4 TCRs, dominant at 160-218 and 743-854. It was only after the peak T cell response that any repertoires were sampled. Just a handful of AZD1222 recipients tested seropositive at baseline. Possibly, clonal diversity was underestimated; donors were largely white British and included more females.

This clone was seen just once. As yet, its antigen is unknown. Assay used: immunoSEQ multiplex PCR; TCRdb lists only in-frame clones, some missing. Of 120,000 or so clones in the sample, about 88% were seen once. The chain combines TRBV27 with TRBJ2-2; 9 nucleotides align to TRBD1. This TCR derives from an adult in good health. Sequenced here: peripheral blood, sampled on day 0 of AZD1222 vaccination. CDR3 nucleotides: TGTGCCAGCAGTTCGACAGGGGGTAATACCGGGGAGCTGTTTTTT. It yields the protein CASSSTGGNTGELFF.